This T cell receptor (beta chain) was recorded in a study of shared clonotypes between healthy human individuals. Whole-study context: The cohort had two women and three men, ages 18 to 49. Per-donor plates numbered three CD4 naive, three CD4 memory, two CD8 naive and one CD8 memory.

The donors were adults (healthy and HIV-negative) with no recent acute infections or vaccinations. The CDR3 length is 19 residues. V lost 4 bases, J lost 1 base, and 13 bases stayed unmatched. CDR1 SGDLS and CDR2 YYNGEE come from the germline V gene. Profiling relied on immunoSEQ multiplex PCR, and the TCRdb table lists in-frame clones only, not all of them. There are a few million clones in the sample; 85% to 95% occur only once, and 0.14% lies in the top ten. The TCR originated in a man aged 18-30 years in good health. Input material: naive CD4+ T cells sorted from blood. Indicated subset: CD45RA+ positively selected. The chain couples TRBV9 to TRBJ2-7; 14 bases map to TRBD2. CDR3 in amino acids: CASSPTTGLAGVGSYEQYF. CDR3 nucleotides: TGTGCCAGCAGCCCAACCACGGGACTAGCGGGAGTAGGGTCCTACGAGCAGTACTTC.